The source of this T cell receptor (beta chain) is a study of T cell responses to AZD1222 COVID-19 vaccine. Regarding this clone: Its antigen remains unidentified.

Germline CDR1 reads MGHRA; CDR2 reads YSYEKL. V lost 0 bases, J lost 17 bases, and 16 bases lay in between. CDR3 size: 13 residues. TCRdb keeps only in-frame clones here, not all; method: immunoSEQ multiplex PCR. This table has 150,000 to 200,000 clones, about nine tenths appearing once. Notes on the study in general: Females made up more of the donors, who were largely white British, and clonal diversity may have come out too low. Spike-specific TCR breadth and depth were elevated following two AZD1222 doses. Targeting of unmutated variant regions was reportedly seen in nearly half of spike-specific TCRs.

V and J are TRBV4-1 and TRBJ1-4; TRBD1 is a possible D gene (5 bases). Material: peripheral blood, obtained on day 0 of AZD1222 vaccination. This clonotype was obtained from an adult in good health. The CDR3 nucleotides are TGCGCCAGCAGCCAAGATTGGGGCAGCAAGGTCTTTTTT. Translating gives CASSQDWGSKVFF.